This TCR beta chain is from a study of tumor-infiltrating lymphocytes in primary liver carcinoma. Broader study findings: Tumor region pairs shared more overlap than did tumor-adjacent and tumor-blood pairs. A significantly higher top-250-clone fraction was recorded for tumors than for blood (p = 0.039).

The CDR3 covers 17 residues. J lost 6 bases, V lost 5 bases, and 14 bases had no gene match. This clonotype was found many times. Its specificity is unknown. Production of TCR beta cDNA used 400 to 650 ng total RNA together with a constant-region primer. Construction of TCR beta libraries relied on three successive nested multiplex PCR rounds employing slightly modified ARM-PCR. The first two PCR rounds, roughly 9 cycles each, used TRBV1-TRBV30 forward primers and a C-beta reverse primer. TCRdb called the multiplex PCR reads again in MiXCR, with one record for every CDR3 protein. The sample lists about 120,000 distinct CDR3 sequences; about 59% were seen once. The tissue used was unsorted bulk material of roughly 17-34 mg. RNA and DNA were co-extracted from it with the AllPrep DNA/RNA mini kit. Over 75% of the cells were viable tumor cells in every tumor sample.

This clonotype was obtained from a woman aged 55-69 years with primary liver carcinoma and hepatitis B virus infection. The chain employs TRBV12-3 or TRBV12-4 and TRBJ1-5; 9 nucleotides match TRBD1. Material for sequencing was liver tumor tissue from sampling region 1. The subset was: tumor region T1, superior pole. CDR3 sequence reads: CASSATQGAKIGQPQHF. The CDR3 DNA reads as TGTGCCAGCAGTGCCACACAGGGGGCGAAAATCGGTCAGCCCCAGCATTTT.